This T cell receptor (beta chain) was recorded in a study of T cell changes during pregnancy in multiple sclerosis. V lost 4 bases and J lost 5; bases outside the gene matches: 3. Germline CDR1 LNHDA, CDR2 SQIVND (reference sequence). The CDR3 covers 13 residues. Assay: immunoSEQ multiplex PCR; the TCRdb copy retains only in-frame clones and omits some. This repertoire shows 60,000 to 80,000 clones, 80% to 90% found once; its top ten account for approximately 3.4%. The material sequenced was peripheral blood, taken before pregnancy. J is TRBJ2-7 and V is TRBV19; TRBD1 aligns across 9 bases. The TCR originated in a female donor with multiple sclerosis, enrolled in a pregnancy study. CDR3 sequence: CASSRQGEDEQYF. The CDR3 DNA sequence: TGTGCCAGTAGTAGACAGGGGGAGGACGAGCAGTACTTC. The variable domain in full, completed from reference TRBV19 and TRBJ2-7, reads DGGITQSPKYLFRKEGQNVTLSCEQNLNHDAMYWYRQDPGQGLRLIYYSQIVNDFQKGDIAEGYSVSREKKESFPLTVTSAQKNPTAFYLCASSRQGEDEQYFGPGTRLTVT.